This T cell receptor beta chain was observed in a study of T cells in Graves' hyperthyroidism and ophthalmopathy. This clonotype was counted ten times or more. This CDR3 region has 23 residues. After removal of 0 bases from V and 0 bases from J, the junction contained 21 bases not matched to a gene. Per germline, CDR1 SGHTA and CDR2 FQGTGA. RNA transcripts gave rise to amplified TCR beta CDR3 regions. The HTBI set primed first-round TCR CDR3 RT-PCR. From the multiplex PCR reads, TCRdb called clonotypes with MiXCR, one entry per CDR3 protein. The sample gives around 250,000 distinct CDR3 sequences, about 16% of which show up once; around 28% is in the top ten.

Sequencing was done on a sample of blood. This chain links TRBV7-3 with TRBJ2-1; the match to TRBD2 covers 9 bases. The TCR sequence derives from a woman aged 18-30 years with Graves' ophthalmopathy. CDR3 in DNA: TGTGCCAGCAGCTTAACCCCATTTTCGAGTAGCGGGGGCCCCACAAGCTCCTACAATGAGCAGTTCTTC. Protein: CASSLTPFSSSGGPTSSYNEQFF. The whole variable domain, filled in from reference TRBV7-3 and TRBJ2-1, reads GAGVSQTPSNKVTEKGKYVELRCDPISGHTALYWYRQSLGQGPEFLIYFQGTGAADDSGLPNDRFFAVRPEGSVSTLKIQRTERGDSAVYLCASSLTPFSSSGGPTSSYNEQFFGPGTRLTVL.